This TCR beta chain was recorded in a study of molecular identifiers for immune sequencing clone quantification. Trimming removed 6 bases from V and 4 bases from J, with 13 bases in between. Germline V lookup: CDR1 MNHEY, CDR2 SMNVEV (reference sequence). The CDR3 totals 14 residues. Study results and caveats: Researchers reportedly could pick up spiked Jurkat TCR RNA from one cell mixed into approximately 910,000 naive cells. Among effectors, clones above 20 RNA copies held over 97% of molecules; among naive cells, under 1%.

TCRdb re-called the PCR reads through MiXCR, storing one row per CDR3 protein. The data contain approximately 630,000 distinct CDR3 sequences, 25% of them singletons. Note on this clonotype: Its antigen is currently unknown.

Sorted naive CD8 T cells were those defined as CD8+CD4-CCR7+CD45RA+. The specimen sequenced was naive CD8+ T cells from blood, with Jurkat cell RNA spiked in. Subset given: FACS-sorted CD8+CD4-CCR7+CD45RA+ naive T cells. This sequence joins TRBV27 and TRBJ1-5; D uncertain. The receptor comes from a human donor in good health. Some libraries in this study had Jurkat cell RNA spiked in. DNA of the CDR3: TGTGCCAGCAGCCCGGAAGTTGGGAATCAGCCCCAGCATTTT. Residues: CASSPEVGNQPQHF.